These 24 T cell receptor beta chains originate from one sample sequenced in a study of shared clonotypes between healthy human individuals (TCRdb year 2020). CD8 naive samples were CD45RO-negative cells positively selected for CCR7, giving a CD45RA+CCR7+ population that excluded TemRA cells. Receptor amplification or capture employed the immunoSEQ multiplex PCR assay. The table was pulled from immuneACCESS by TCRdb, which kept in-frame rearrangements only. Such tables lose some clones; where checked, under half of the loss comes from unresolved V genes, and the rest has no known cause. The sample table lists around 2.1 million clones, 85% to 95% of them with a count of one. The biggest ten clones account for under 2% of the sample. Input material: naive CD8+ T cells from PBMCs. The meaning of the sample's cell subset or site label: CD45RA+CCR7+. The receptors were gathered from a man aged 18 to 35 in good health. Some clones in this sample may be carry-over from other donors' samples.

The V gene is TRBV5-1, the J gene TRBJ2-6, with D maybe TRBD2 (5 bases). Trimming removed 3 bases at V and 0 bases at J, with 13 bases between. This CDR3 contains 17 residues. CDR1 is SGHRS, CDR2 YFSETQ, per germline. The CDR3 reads CASSYGLGISGANVLTF. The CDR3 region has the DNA TGCGCCAGCAGCTACGGACTTGGCATCTCTGGGGCCAACGTCCTGACTTTC. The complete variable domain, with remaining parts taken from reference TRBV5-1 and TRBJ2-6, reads KAGVTQTPRYLIKTRGQQVTLSCSPISGHRSVSWYQQTPGQGLQFLFEYFSETQRNKGNFPGRFSGRQFSNSRSEMNVSTLELGDSALYLCASSYGLGISGANVLTFGAGSRLTVL.

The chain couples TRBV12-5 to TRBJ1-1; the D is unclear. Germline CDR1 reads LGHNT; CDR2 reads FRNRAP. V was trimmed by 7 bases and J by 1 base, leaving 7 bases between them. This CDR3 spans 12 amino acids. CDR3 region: CASEPGNTEAFF. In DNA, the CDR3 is TGTGCTAGTGAACCCGGGAACACTGAAGCTTTCTTT.

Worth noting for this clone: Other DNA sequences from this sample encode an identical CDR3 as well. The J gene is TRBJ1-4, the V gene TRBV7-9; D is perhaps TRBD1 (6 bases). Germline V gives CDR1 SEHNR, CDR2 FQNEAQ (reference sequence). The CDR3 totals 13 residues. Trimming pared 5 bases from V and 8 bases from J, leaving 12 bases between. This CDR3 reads CASSPGQNEKLFF. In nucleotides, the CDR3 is TGTGCCAGCAGCCCCGGACAGAACGAAAAACTGTTTTTT.

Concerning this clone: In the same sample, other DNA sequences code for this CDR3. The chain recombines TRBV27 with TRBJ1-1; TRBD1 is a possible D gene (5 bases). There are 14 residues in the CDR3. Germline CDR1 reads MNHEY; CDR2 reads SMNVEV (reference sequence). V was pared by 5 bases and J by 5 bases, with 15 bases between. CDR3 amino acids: CASSPRGPGTEAFF. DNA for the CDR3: TGTGCCAGCAGTCCCCGTGGCCCAGGGACTGAAGCTTTCTTT.

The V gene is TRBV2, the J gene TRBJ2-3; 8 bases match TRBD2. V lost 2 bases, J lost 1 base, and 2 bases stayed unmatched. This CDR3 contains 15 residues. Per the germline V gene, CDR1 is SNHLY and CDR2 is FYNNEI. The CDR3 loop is CASSETSGRTDTQYF. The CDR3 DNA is TGTGCCAGCAGTGAAACTAGCGGACGCACAGATACGCAGTATTTT.

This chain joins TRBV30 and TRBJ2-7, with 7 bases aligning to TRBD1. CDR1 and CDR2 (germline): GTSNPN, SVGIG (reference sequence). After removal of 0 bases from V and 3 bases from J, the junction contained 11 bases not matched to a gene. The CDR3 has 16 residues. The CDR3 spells CAWSVHFGQDLYEQYF. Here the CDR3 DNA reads TGTGCCTGGAGTGTACACTTCGGACAGGATCTCTACGAGCAGTACTTC.

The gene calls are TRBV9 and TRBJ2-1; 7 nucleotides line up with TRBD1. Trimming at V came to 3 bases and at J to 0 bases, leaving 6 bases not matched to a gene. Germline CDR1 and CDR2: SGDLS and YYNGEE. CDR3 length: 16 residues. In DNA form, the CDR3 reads TGTGCCAGCAGCGCTCTGAGACAGGGCTCCTACAATGAGCAGTTCTTC. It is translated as CASSALRQGSYNEQFF.

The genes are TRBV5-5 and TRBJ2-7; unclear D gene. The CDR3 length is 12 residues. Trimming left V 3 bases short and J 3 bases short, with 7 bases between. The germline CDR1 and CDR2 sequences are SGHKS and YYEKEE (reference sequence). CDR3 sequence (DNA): TGTGCCAGCAGCTCCCTCGACTACGAGCAGTACTTC. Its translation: CASSSLDYEQYF.

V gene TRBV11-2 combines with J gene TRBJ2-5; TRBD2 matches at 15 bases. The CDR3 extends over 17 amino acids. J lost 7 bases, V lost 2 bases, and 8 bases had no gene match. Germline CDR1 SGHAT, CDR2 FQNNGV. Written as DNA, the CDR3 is TGTGCCAGCAGCTTACCATCCGGACTAGCGGGAGGGGCGACCCAGTACTTC. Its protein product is CASSLPSGLAGGATQYF.

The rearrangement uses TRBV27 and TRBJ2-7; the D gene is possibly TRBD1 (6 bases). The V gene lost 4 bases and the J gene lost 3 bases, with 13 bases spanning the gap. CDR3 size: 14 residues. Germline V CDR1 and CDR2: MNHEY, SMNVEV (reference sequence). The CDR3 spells CASSSSGDFYEQYF. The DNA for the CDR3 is TGTGCCAGCAGTTCGTCAGGGGATTTCTACGAGCAGTACTTC.

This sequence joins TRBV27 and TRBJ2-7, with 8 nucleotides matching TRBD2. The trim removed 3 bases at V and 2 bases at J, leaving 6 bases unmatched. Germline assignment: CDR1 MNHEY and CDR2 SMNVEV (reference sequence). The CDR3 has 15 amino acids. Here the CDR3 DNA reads TGTGCCAGCAGTTTTCTTCCAGCGGGGGCCTACGAGCAGTACTTC. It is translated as CASSFLPAGAYEQYF.

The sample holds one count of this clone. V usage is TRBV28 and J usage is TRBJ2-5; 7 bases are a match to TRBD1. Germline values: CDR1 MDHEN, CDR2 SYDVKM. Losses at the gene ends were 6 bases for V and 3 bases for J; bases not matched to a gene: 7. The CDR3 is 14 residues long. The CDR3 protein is CASRKTGNKETQYF. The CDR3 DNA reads TGTGCCAGCAGGAAGACAGGGAATAAAGAGACCCAGTACTTC.

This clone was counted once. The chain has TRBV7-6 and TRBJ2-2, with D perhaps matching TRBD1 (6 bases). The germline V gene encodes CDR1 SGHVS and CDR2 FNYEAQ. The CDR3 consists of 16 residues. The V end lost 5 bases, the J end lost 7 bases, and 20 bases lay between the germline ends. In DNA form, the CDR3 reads TGTGCCAGCAGCCCAGATCGGCGAGGGGGTGGCGGGGAGCTGTTTTTT. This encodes CASSPDRRGGGGELFF.

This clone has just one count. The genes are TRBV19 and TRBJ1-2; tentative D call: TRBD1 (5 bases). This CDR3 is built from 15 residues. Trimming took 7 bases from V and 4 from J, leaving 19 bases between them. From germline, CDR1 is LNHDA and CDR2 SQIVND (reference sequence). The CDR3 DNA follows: TGTGCCAGTAACAGGCGCGCAGGCGAATTCTATGGCTACACCTTC. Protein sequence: CASNRRAGEFYGYTF.

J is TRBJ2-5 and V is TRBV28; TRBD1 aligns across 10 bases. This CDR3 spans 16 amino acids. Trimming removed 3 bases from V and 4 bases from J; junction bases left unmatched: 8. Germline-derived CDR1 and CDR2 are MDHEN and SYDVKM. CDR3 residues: CASSFWTGGTTETQYF. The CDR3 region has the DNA TGTGCCAGCAGTTTTTGGACAGGGGGTACGACAGAGACCCAGTACTTC.

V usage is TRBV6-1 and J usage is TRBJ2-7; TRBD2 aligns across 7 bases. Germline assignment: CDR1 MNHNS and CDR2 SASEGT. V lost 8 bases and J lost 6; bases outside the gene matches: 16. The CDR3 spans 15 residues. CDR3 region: CASEGRVGVFSEQYF. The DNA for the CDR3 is TGTGCCAGCGAAGGGAGGGTAGGGGTCTTCTCCGAGCAGTACTTC.

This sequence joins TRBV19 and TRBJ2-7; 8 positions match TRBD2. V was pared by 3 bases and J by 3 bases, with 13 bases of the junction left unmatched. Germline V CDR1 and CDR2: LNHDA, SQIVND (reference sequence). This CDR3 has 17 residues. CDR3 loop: CASSISGRATHLYEQYF. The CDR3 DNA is TGTGCCAGTAGTATCTCCGGGAGGGCCACACACCTCTACGAGCAGTACTTC.

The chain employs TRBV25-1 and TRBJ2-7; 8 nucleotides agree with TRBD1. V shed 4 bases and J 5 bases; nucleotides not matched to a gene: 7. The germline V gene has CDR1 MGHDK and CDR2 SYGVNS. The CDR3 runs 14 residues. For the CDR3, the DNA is TGTGCCAGCAGTGCCTATCAGGGGGCGGACGAGCAGTACTTC. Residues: CASSAYQGADEQYF.

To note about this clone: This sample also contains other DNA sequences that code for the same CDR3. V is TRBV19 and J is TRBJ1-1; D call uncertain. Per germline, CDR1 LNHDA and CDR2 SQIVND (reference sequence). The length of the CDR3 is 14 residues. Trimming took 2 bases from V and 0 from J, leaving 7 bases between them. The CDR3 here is CASSIRGVNTEAFF. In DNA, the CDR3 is TGTGCCAGTAGTATACGTGGGGTGAACACTGAAGCTTTCTTT.

CDR3 nucleotide sequence: TGTGCCAGCAGGAGTGGGTGGCTAGCGTCCTCCTACGAGCAGTACTTC. The encoded protein is CASRSGWLASSYEQYF. The genes are TRBV7-8 and TRBJ2-7; tentative D call: TRBD2 (6 bases). The V and J ends lost 6 bases and 0 bases respectively, with 18 bases between them. The CDR3 spans 16 residues. Germline V lookup: CDR1 SGHVS, CDR2 FQNEAQ.

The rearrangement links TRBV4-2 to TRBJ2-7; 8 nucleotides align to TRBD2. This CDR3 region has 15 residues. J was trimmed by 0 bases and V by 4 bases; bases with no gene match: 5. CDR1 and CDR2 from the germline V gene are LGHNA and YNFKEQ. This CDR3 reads CASSPGGRFSYEQYF. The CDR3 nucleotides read TGTGCCAGCAGCCCGGGGGGGCGTTTCTCCTACGAGCAGTACTTC.

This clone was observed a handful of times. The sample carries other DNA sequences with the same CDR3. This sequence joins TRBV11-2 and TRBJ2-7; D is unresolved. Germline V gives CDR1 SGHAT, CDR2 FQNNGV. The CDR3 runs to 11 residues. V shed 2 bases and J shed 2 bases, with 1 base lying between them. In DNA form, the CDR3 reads TGTGCCAGCAGCTTAACCTACGAGCAGTACTTC. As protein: CASSLTYEQYF.

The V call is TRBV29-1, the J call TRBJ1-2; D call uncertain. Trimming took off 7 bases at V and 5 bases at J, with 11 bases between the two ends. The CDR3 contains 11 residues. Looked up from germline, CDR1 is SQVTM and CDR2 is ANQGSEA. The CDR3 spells CSGTVGYGYTF. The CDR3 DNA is TGCAGCGGGACGGTGGGGTATGGCTACACCTTC.

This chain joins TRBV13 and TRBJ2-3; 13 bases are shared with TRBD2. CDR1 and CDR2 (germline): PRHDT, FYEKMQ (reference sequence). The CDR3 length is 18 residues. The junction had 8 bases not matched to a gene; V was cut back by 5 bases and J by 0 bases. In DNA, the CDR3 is TGTGCCAGCAGCCCAATTGGACTAGCGGGAGTAAGCACAGATACGCAGTATTTT. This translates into CASSPIGLAGVSTDTQYF.